The clone carrying this T cell receptor (beta chain) was recorded a few times. V was clipped by 4 bases and J by 4 bases, with 10 bases between them. The CDR3 is made up of 12 amino acids. CDR1 is GTSNPN and CDR2 is SVGIG in the germline V gene (reference sequence). These data originate in a study of OX40 agonist ivuxolimab in advanced cancers. Repertoires were generated with immunoSEQ multiplex PCR, while TCRdb's copy carries only in-frame clones and drops some. The data show about 60,000 clones, 88% seen once. This sample comprised CD4+ or CD8+ T cells sorted from blood, obtained in a trial of the OX40 agonist ivuxolimab. This TCR came from an adult with an advanced solid tumor such as melanoma, head and neck, liver or kidney cancer. The gene calls are TRBV30 and TRBJ1-1; maybe TRBD1 (5 bases). Here the CDR3 reads CAWMDQGTEAFF. CDR3 coding DNA: TGTGCCTGGATGGACCAGGGCACTGAAGCTTTCTTT. Combining the CDR3 with reference TRBV30 and TRBJ1-1 gives the whole variable domain SQTIHQWPATLVQPVGSPLSLECTVEGTSNPNLYWYRQAAGRGLQLLFYSVGIGQISSEVPQNLSASRPQDRQFILSSKKLLLSDSGFYLCAWMDQGTEAFFGQGTRLTVV.